This T cell receptor beta chain was sequenced during a study of circulating CD8 cells and anti-PD-1 response in melanoma. Looking at the study overall: Of 13 patients, seven got anti-PD-1 first and six had prior therapy. Response groups: complete/partial responders versus stable/progressive non-responders. Findings and limits, study-wide: DNEG was most diverse; TIGIT repertoires were least diverse. A small cohort with few responders supplied the baseline and M1 comparisons.

From live CD3+CD8+TCRalphabeta+ cells, four PD-1 and/or TIGIT subsets were sorted. V was clipped by 10 bases and J by 3 bases, with 12 bases between them. Germline CDR1 LNHDA, CDR2 SQIVND (reference sequence). CDR3 size: 12 residues. In its sample, this clonotype ranks as medium-sized (0.01 to 0.1%). Its antigen is currently unknown. The QIAseq Immune Repertoire TCR panel built the libraries from roughly 15 ng of total RNA. TCRdb recomputed calls from the reads with MiXCR, one row per CDR3 protein. This repertoire shows about 850 distinct CDR3 sequences, around 6% found once; its top ten account for about 6.9%.

The sample consisted of CD8+ T cells from PBMCs, taken at baseline or after one month of anti-PD-1 therapy (not recorded which). The rearrangement uses TRBV19 and TRBJ1-1; D gene ambiguous. This TCR was sampled from a human donor with melanoma. The CDR3 protein is CATLASHTEAFF. CDR3 sequence (DNA): TGTGCCACCCTGGCCAGTCACACTGAAGCTTTCTTT.